This T cell receptor beta chain derives from a study of Graves' ophthalmopathy and Graves' hyperthyroidism. The study's findings and limits: Ophthalmopathy progression cases were predicted by the model with 70% to 71% sensitivity and about 72% specificity. Using a 13-signature model, the authors split ophthalmopathy from stable hyperthyroidism, with around 85% sensitivity and around 84% specificity. Also, most clonotypes expanded in the thyroid above 0.001 frequency appeared in blood.

RNA transcripts were the source from which TCR beta CDR3 regions were amplified. First-round RT-PCR relied on HTBI primers, and a second-round multiplex PCR came next. MiXCR was run by TCRdb on the multiplex PCR reads, yielding one entry per CDR3 protein. The sample shows about 640,000 distinct CDR3 sequences, approximately 39% of them seen only once. Germline CDR1 is SGHTA and CDR2 is FQGTGA. The CDR3 contains 14 residues. Trimming took 5 bases from V and 2 from J, leaving 13 bases between them. This clonotype has only a few counts. Its antigen is unidentified. Someone took the PBMCs out of more than 9 ml of fresh peripheral blood.

This receptor was taken from an adult man with Graves' ophthalmopathy. This sequence joins TRBV7-3 and TRBJ2-7, with D tentatively TRBD2 (6 bases). The sequenced sample was peripheral blood. CDR3 sequence: CASSRPGLTYEQYF. CDR3 DNA: TGTGCCAGCAGCCGCCCGGGACTTACCTACGAGCAGTACTTC.